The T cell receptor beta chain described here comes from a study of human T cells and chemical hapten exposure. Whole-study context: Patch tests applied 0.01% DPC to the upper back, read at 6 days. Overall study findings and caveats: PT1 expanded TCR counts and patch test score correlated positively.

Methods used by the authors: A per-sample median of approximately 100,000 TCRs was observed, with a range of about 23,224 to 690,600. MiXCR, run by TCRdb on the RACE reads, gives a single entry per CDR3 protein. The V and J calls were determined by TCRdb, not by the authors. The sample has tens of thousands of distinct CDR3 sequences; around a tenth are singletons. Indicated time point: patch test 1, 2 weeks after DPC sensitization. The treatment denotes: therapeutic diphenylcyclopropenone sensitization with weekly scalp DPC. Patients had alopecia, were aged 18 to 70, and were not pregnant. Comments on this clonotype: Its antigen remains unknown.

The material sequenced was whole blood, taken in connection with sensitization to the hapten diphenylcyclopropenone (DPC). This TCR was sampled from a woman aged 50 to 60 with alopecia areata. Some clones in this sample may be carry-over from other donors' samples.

In DNA, the CDR3 is TGTGCCAGCAGCAAAGCCAGAGACAGGGGCCACGAGCAGTACTTC. Its translation: CASSKARDRGHEQYF. The chain has TRBV21-1 and TRBJ2-7; TRBD1, the table's D call, was not compared with the DNA. TRBV21-1 is shown as a pseudogene. The CDR3 covers 15 residues.